The present TCR beta chain was sequenced within a study of radiation and T cells in renal cell carcinoma. The study, taken as a whole, reports: In blood, top tumor clones expanded by 2 weeks, shrinking by 4. Baseline intratumoral clonotype presence is unknown without pretreatment biopsies.

Clones were sequenced by immunoSEQ multiplex PCR, and TCRdb holds only the in-frame ones, with some missing. The sample lists around 94,000 clones, around nine tenths occurring once. This clone has just one count. No antigen is known for it. Specified time point: baseline pretreatment blood. As to treatment: 15 Gy SBRT to primary tumor, nephrectomy 4 weeks later. Clear cell pathology was present in this patient's renal cell carcinoma. The CDR3 has 17 residues. Trimming removed 4 bases from V and 4 bases from J; junction bases left unmatched: 15. Germline V gene lookup returns CDR1 SGDLS and CDR2 YYNGEE.

The sequence derives from a man between 45 and 60 years old with renal cell carcinoma. The chain is built from TRBV9 and TRBJ2-7, with TRBD2 identical over 9 bases. Sequenced material: blood, taken from a patient whose treatment included radiotherapy and nephrectomy. The CDR3 coding sequence is TGTGCCAGCAGCCCCCAAGAGGGACTAGCAACCACTTACGAGCAGTACTTC. It encodes CASSPQEGLATTYEQYF.